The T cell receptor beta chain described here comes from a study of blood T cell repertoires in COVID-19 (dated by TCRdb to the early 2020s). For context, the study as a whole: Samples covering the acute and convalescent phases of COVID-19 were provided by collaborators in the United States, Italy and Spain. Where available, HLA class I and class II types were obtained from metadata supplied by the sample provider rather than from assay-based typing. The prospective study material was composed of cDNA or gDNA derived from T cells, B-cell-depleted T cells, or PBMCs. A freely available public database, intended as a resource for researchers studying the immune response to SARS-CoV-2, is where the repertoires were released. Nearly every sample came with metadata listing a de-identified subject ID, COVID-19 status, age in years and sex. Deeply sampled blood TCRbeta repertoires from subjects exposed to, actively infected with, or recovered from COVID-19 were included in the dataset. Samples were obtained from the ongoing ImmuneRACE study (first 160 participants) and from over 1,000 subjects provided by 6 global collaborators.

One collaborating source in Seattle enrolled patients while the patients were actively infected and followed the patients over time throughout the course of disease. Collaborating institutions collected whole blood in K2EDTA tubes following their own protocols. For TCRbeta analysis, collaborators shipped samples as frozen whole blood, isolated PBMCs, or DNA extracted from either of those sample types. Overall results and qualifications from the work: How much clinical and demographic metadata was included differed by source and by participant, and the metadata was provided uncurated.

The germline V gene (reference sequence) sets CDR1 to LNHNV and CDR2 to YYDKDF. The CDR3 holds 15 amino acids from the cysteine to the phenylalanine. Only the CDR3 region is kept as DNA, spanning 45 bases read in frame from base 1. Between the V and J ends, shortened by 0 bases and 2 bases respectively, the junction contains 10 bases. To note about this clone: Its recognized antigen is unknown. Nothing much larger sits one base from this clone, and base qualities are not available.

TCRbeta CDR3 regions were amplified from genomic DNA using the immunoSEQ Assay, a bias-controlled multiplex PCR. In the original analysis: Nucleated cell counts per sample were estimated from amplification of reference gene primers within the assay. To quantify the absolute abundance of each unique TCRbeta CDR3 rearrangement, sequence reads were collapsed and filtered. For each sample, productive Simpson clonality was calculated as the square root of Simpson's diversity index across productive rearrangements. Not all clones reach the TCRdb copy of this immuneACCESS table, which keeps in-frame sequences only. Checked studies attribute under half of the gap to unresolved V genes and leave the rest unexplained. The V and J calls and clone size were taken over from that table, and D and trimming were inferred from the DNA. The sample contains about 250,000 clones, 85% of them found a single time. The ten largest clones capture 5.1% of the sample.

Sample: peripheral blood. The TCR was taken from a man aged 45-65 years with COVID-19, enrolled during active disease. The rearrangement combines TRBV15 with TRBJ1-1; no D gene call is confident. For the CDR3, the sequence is CATSRDVATNTEAFF. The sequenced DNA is TGTGCCACCAGCAGAGATGTCGCCACTAACACTGAAGCTTTCTTT.